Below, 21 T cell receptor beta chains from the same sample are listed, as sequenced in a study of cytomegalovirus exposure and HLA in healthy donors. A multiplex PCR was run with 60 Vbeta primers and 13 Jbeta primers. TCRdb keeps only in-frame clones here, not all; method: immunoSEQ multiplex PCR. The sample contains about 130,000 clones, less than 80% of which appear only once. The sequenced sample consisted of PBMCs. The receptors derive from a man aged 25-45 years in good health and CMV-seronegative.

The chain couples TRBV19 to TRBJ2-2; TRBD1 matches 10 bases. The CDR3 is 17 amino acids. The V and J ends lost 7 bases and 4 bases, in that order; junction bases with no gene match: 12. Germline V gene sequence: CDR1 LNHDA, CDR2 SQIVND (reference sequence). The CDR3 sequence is CASTPLDRGSGTGELFF. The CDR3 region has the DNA TGTGCCAGTACCCCCCTGGACAGGGGGTCGGGCACCGGGGAGCTGTTTTTT.

The CDR3 DNA reads as TGTGCCAGCAGAACAGGGACAGTTGGTATTACCCAGTACTTC. It translates to CASRTGTVGITQYF. The chain recombines TRBV28 with TRBJ2-5; the match to TRBD1 covers 7 bases. Germline V gene data show CDR1 as MDHEN and CDR2 as SYDVKM. The CDR3 is 14 amino acids. Germline trimming cut 6 bases from V and 8 bases from J; bases unmatched to any gene: 12. Drawing the rest from reference TRBV28 and TRBJ2-5, the complete variable domain is DVKVTQSSRYLVKRTGEKVFLECVQDMDHENMFWYRQDPGLGLRLIYFSYDVKMKEKGDIPEGYSVSREKKERFSLILESASTNQTSMYLCASRTGTVGITQYFGPGTRLLVL.

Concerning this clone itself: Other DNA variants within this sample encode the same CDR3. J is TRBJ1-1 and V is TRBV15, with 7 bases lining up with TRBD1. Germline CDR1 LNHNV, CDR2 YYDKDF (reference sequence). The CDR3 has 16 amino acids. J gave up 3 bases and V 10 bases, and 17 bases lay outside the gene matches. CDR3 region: CAIIGGLRRLDTEAFF. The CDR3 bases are TGTGCCATTATAGGGGGCTTACGGAGGTTGGACACTGAAGCTTTCTTT.

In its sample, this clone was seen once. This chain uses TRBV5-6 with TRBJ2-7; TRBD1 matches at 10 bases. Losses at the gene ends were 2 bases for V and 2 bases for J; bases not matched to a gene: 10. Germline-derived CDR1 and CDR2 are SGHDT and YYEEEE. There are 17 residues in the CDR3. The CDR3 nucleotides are TGTGCCAGCAGCTTAATTTCCGGGACAGGGGCAGCCTACGAGCAGTACTTC. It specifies CASSLISGTGAAYEQYF.

The CDR3 nucleotides are TGTGCCAGCAGTTCCCGGGACAGACCTTTCGCCAACAATCAGCCCCAGCATTTT. Protein: CASSSRDRPFANNQPQHF. The chain carries TRBV27 and TRBJ1-5; 7 bases line up with TRBD1. In germline, CDR1 is MNHEY, CDR2 SMNVEV (reference sequence). CDR3 length: 18 residues. V shed 4 bases and J 3 bases; nucleotides not matched to a gene: 15.

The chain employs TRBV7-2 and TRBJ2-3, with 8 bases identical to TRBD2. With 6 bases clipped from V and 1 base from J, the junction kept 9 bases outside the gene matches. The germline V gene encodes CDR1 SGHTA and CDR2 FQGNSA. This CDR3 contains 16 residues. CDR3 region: CASSSGLARGTDTQYF. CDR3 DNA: TGTGCCAGCAGTTCAGGACTAGCTCGAGGCACAGATACGCAGTATTTT.

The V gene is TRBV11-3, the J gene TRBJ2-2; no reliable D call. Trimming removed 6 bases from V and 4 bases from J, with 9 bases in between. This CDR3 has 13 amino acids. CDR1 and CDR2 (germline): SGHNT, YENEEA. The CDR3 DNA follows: TGTGCCAGCAGGCTAGATTTCACCGGGGAGCTGTTTTTT. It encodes CASRLDFTGELFF.

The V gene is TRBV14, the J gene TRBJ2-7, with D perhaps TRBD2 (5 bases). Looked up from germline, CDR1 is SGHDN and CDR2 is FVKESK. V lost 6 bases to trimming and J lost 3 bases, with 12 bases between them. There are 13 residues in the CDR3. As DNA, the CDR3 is TGTGCCAGCAGGCGGACTGGGATCTACGAGCAGTACTTC. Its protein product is CASRRTGIYEQYF. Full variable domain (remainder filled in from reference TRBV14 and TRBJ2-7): EAGVTQFPSHSVIEKGQTVTLRCDPISGHDNLYWYRRVMGKEIKFLLHFVKESKQDESGMPNNRFLAERTGGTYSTLKVQPAELEDSGVYFCASRRTGIYEQYFGPGTRLTVT.

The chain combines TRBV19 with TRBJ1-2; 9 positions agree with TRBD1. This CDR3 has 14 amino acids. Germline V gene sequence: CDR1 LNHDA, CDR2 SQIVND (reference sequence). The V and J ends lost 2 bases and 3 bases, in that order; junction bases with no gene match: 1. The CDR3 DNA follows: TGTGCCAGTAGTATACGACAGGGGGACTATGGCTACACCTTC. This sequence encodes CASSIRQGDYGYTF. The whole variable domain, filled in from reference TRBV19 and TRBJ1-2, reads DGGITQSPKYLFRKEGQNVTLSCEQNLNHDAMYWYRQDPGQGLRLIYYSQIVNDFQKGDIAEGYSVSREKKESFPLTVTSAQKNPTAFYLCASSIRQGDYGYTFGSGTRLTVV.

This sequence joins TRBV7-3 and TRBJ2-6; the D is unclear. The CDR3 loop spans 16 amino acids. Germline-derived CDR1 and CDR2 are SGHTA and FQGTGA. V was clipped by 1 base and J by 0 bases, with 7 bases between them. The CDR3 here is CASSLIGSSGANVLTF. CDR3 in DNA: TGTGCCAGCAGCTTAATTGGCAGCTCTGGGGCCAACGTCCTGACTTTC.

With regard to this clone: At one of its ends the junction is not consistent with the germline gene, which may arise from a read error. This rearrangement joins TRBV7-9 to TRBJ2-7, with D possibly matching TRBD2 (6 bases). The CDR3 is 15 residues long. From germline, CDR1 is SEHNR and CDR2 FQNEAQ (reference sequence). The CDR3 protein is CSSSPRDSSSYEQYF. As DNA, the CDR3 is TGTTCCAGCAGCCCGCGGGACTCCTCCTCCTACGAGCAGTACTTC.

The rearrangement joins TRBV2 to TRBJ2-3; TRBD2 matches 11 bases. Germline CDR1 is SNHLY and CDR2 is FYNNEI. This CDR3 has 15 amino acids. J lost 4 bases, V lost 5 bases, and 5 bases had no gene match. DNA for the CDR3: TGTGCCAGCAGTCGAATAGCGGGGGGGCCAGATACGCAGTATTTT. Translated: CASSRIAGGPDTQYF.

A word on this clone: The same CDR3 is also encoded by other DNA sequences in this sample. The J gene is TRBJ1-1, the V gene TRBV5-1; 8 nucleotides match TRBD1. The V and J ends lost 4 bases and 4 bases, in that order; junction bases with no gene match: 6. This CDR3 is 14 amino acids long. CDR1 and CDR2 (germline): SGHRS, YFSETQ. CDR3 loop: CASSTGQVGTEAFF. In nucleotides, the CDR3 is TGCGCCAGCAGCACGGGACAGGTAGGCACTGAAGCTTTCTTT.

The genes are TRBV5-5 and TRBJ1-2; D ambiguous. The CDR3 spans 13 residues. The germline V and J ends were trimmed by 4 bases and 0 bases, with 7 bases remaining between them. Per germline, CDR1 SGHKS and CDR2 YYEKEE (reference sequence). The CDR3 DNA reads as TGTGCCAGCAGCCCAGTTCCTAACTATGGCTACACCTTC. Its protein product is CASSPVPNYGYTF.

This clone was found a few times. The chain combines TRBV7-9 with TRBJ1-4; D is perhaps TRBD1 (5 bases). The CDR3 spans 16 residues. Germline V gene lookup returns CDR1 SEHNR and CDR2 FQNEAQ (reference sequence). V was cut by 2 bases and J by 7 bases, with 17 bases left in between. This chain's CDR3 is CASSLYGGVEGEKLFF. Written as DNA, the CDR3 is TGTGCCAGCAGCTTATATGGGGGTGTGGAGGGTGAAAAACTGTTTTTT.

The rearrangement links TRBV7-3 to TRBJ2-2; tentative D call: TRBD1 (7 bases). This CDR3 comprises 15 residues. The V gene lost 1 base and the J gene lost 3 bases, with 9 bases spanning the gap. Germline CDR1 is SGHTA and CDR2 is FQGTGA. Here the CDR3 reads CASSLSRGDTGELFF. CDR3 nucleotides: TGTGCCAGCAGCTTAAGCAGGGGGGACACCGGGGAGCTGTTTTTT.

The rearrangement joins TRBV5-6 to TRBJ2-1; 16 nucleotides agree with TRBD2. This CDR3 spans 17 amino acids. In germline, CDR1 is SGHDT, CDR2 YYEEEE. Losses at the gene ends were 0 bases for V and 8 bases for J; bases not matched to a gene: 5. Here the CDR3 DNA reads TGTGCCAGCAGCTTGGTGGGACTAGCGGGGGGGCACGATGAGCAGTTCTTC. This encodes CASSLVGLAGGHDEQFF.

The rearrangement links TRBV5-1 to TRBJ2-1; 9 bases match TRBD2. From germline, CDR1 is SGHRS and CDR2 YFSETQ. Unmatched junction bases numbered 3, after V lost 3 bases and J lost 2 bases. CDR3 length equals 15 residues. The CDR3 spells CASSSLAGAYNEQFF. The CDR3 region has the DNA TGCGCCAGCAGCTCGTTAGCGGGGGCCTACAATGAGCAGTTCTTC.

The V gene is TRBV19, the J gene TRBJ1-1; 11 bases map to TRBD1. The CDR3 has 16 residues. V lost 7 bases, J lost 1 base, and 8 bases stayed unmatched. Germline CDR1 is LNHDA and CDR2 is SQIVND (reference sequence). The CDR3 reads CASTLRTGGRNTEAFF. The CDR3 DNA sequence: TGTGCCAGTACCCTCCGGACAGGGGGCAGGAACACTGAAGCTTTCTTT.

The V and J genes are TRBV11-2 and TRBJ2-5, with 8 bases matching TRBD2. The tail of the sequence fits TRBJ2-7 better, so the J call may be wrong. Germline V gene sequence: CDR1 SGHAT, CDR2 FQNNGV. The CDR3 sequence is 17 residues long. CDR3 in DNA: TGTGCCAGCACCCGGACCCCCACTTCGCGGGGGGCCTACGAGCAGTACTTC. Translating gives CASTRTPTSRGAYEQYF.

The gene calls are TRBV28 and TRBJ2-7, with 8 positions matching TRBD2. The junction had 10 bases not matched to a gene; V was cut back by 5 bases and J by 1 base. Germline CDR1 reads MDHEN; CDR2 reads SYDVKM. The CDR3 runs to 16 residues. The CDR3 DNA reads TGTGCCAGCAGTCCCGCCGGGTTAGCGGGGTCCTACGAGCAGTACTTC. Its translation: CASSPAGLAGSYEQYF. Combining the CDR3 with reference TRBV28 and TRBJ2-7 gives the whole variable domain DVKVTQSSRYLVKRTGEKVFLECVQDMDHENMFWYRQDPGLGLRLIYFSYDVKMKEKGDIPEGYSVSREKKERFSLILESASTNQTSMYLCASSPAGLAGSYEQYFGPGTRLTVT.